Following are 12 T cell receptor beta chains from one sample sequenced in a study of blood T cell repertoires in COVID-19 (dated by TCRdb to 2018 to 2021). The library was obtained by the immunoSEQ multiplex PCR assay. The clones in this table, taken by TCRdb from immuneACCESS, are in-frame only. Not every clone is retained; where verified, under half of the shortfall comes from an unresolved V gene, and the cause of the rest is unknown. In this sample the table shows 150,000 to 200,000 clones, under 90% of which occur a single time. Roughly a fifth of the sample rests with the top ten. What was sequenced was peripheral blood. Receptor source: a woman of 80 years or more with acute or convalescent COVID-19.

This rearrangement joins TRBV19 to TRBJ2-7; TRBD1 aligns across 7 bases. CDR1 is LNHDA, CDR2 SQIVND, per germline (reference sequence). The ends lost 0 bases at V and 0 bases at J; junction bases unmatched: 2. The CDR3 has 15 residues. CDR3 coding DNA: TGTGCCAGTAGTATAGAGACAGGGAGCTCCTACGAGCAGTACTTC. Translated, it gives CASSIETGSSYEQYF.

The chain uses TRBV5-4 and TRBJ2-4, with TRBD1 matching 8 bases. The CDR3 totals 15 residues. The J segment lost 4 bases and the V segment lost 3 bases, leaving 6 bases of the junction unmatched. Germline CDR1 and CDR2: SGHNT and YYREEE (reference sequence). The CDR3 DNA sequence: TGTGCCAGCAGCTCCAGGGGGCAGGTAAAAAACATTCAGTACTTC. It translates to CASSSRGQVKNIQYF.

The chain employs TRBV12-3 or TRBV12-4 and TRBJ1-5; D is uncertain. CDR3 length: 13 amino acids. Trimming shortened V by 6 bases and J by 3 bases, and 9 bases separated the two germline ends. CDR3 protein: CASRRESNQPQHF. In nucleotides, the CDR3 is TGTGCCAGCAGGAGGGAGTCCAATCAGCCCCAGCATTTT.

This clone has more than one count but fewer than ten. The chain couples TRBV25-1 to TRBJ1-2; no reliable D call. Between the trimmed V and J ends, which lost 1 base and 7 bases, there was a span of 10 bases. This CDR3 region has 13 residues. Germline values: CDR1 MGHDK, CDR2 SYGVNS. The CDR3 here is CASSELPVSGYTF. CDR3 DNA sequence: TGTGCCAGCAGTGAATTGCCAGTATCTGGCTACACCTTC.

Only one count was recorded for this clone. This chain connects TRBV18 to TRBJ2-1, with D maybe TRBD1 (5 bases). Germline V lookup: CDR1 KGHSH, CDR2 LQKENI. The CDR3 contains 14 residues. V lost 2 bases and J 5 bases, leaving 10 bases between the germline ends. The CDR3 DNA follows: TGTGCCAGCTCACCAAATGGGGCCCACAATGAGCAGTTCTTC. It specifies CASSPNGAHNEQFF. The full variable domain, in which reference TRBV18 and TRBJ2-1 provide the parts outside the CDR3, is NAGVMQNPRHLVRRRGQEARLRCSPMKGHSHVYWYRQLPEEGLKFMVYLQKENIIDESGMPKERFSAEFPKEGPSILRIQQVVRGDSAAYFCASSPNGAHNEQFFGPGTRLTVL.

The CDR3 DNA reads as TGTGCCAGCAGTTACAACTATTTGGATGGCTACACCTTC. Translated: CASSYNYLDGYTF. V gene TRBV6-2 or TRBV6-3 combines with J gene TRBJ1-2; no reliable D call. The CDR3 has 13 residues. V was trimmed by 2 bases and J by 6 bases, leaving 10 bases between them. Germline CDR1 reads MNHEY; CDR2 reads SVGEGT.

CDR3 sequence reads: CASSATWGSGAAKNIQYF. CDR3 nucleotides: TGTGCCAGCAGTGCCACCTGGGGTAGCGGGGCAGCCAAAAACATTCAGTACTTC. This chain links TRBV28 with TRBJ2-4; TRBD2 matches at 8 bases. This CDR3 has 18 amino acids. Per the germline V gene, CDR1 is MDHEN and CDR2 is SYDVKM. Trimming cost V 5 bases and J 0 bases; bases outside gene matches: 12.

This clone was seen just once. The CDR3: CASSELAGPFNEQFF. The CDR3 DNA sequence: TGTGCCAGCAGTGAACTAGCGGGACCATTCAATGAGCAGTTCTTC. This chain links TRBV2 with TRBJ2-1; TRBD2 agrees at 9 bases. Germline CDR1 reads SNHLY; CDR2 reads FYNNEI. This CDR3 has 15 residues. V lost 2 bases to trimming and J lost 6 bases; unmatched junction nucleotides: 5.

The CDR3 coding sequence is TGTGCCAGCAGAGCTAGCGGGGGGCCCCGCGGCGAGCAGTACTTC. This gives the protein CASRASGGPRGEQYF. The chain links TRBV6-5 to TRBJ2-7, with 11 bases lining up with TRBD2. J gave up 6 bases and V 6 bases, and 10 bases lay outside the gene matches. The CDR3 is made up of 15 amino acids. Germline loops: CDR1 MNHEY, CDR2 SVGAGI.

This clone was counted a few times. The chain recombines TRBV11-1 with TRBJ1-6, with D perhaps matching TRBD1 (5 bases). The CDR3 spans 15 residues. Trimming cost V 1 base and J 8 bases, with 12 bases left between them. Germline CDR1 reads SGHAT; CDR2 reads FQDESV (reference sequence). The CDR3 spells CASSLGDSKHSPLHF. The DNA of the CDR3 is TGTGCCAGCAGCTTAGGAGACAGTAAACATTCACCCCTCCACTTT.

The CDR3 loop reads CARSLAGPNYNEQFF. The CDR3, as DNA: TGCGCCAGGTCACTAGCGGGACCAAATTACAATGAGCAGTTCTTC. The V call is TRBV5-1, the J call TRBJ2-1; 10 nucleotides align to TRBD2. The V segment lost 8 bases and the J segment 4 bases; nucleotides outside the gene matches: 9. CDR1 and CDR2 (germline): SGHRS, YFSETQ. This CDR3 region has 15 residues.

V gene TRBV6-5 combines with J gene TRBJ2-5; D might be TRBD2 (5 bases). CDR3 size: 13 residues. V shed 2 bases and J shed 5 bases, with 9 bases lying between them. Per the germline V gene, CDR1 is MNHEY and CDR2 is SVGAGI. CDR3 bases: TGTGCCAGCAGTTACACTAGTATGGAGACCCAGTACTTC. Protein: CASSYTSMETQYF.